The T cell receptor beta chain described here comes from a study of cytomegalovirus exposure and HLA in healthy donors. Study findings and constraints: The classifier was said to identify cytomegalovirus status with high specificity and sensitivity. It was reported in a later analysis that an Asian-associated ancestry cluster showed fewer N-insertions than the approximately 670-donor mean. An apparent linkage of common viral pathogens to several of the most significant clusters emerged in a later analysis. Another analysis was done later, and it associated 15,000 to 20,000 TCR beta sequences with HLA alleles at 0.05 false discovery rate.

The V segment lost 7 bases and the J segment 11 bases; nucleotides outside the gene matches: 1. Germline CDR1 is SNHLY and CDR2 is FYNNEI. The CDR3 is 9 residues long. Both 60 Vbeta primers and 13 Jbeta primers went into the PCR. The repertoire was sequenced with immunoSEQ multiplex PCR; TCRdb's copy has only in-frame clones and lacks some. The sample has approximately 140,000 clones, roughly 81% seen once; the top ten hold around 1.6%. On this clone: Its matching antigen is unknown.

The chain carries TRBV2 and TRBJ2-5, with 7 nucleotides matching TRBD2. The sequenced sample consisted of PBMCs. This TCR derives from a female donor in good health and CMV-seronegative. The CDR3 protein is CASMREQYF. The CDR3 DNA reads TGTGCCAGCATGCGGGAGCAGTACTTC.